The 13 T cell receptor beta chains listed next were all sequenced from one sample in a study of blood T cell repertoires in COVID-19 (TCRdb year 2020). The library was produced with the immunoSEQ multiplex PCR assay. TCRdb took this table from immuneACCESS and kept in-frame rearrangements with V and J called. Such tables lack part of the clones; where checked against another copy, unresolved V genes explain under half of the gap, and the rest is unexplained. This sample lists roughly 70,000 clones; around 77% were detected once. The ten largest clones take up 2% to 2.5% of the sample. Sample: peripheral blood. The receptors come from a man between 65 and 85 years old with COVID-19, enrolled during active disease.

CDR3 coding DNA: TGTGCCAGCAGCCGAATAGGACAGGGCAGAGGGGATGAGCAGTTCTTC. Its translation: CASSRIGQGRGDEQFF. This chain links TRBV9 with TRBJ2-1, with 8 bases aligning to TRBD1. V was clipped by 4 bases and J by 8 bases; unmatched bases: 14. Germline CDR1 is SGDLS and CDR2 is YYNGEE. The CDR3 is made up of 16 amino acids.

The rearrangement uses TRBV10-3 and TRBJ2-7; D possibly corresponds to TRBD2 (5 bases). V lost 5 bases to trimming and J lost 3 bases, with 11 bases between them. Per germline, CDR1 ENHRY and CDR2 SYGVKD. The length of the CDR3 is 13 residues. The CDR3 is CAISTGGHYEQYF. Written as DNA, the CDR3 is TGTGCCATCAGTACTGGCGGGCACTACGAGCAGTACTTC.

This clone was seen just once. The chain has TRBV9 and TRBJ2-1, with a possible D match to TRBD1 (6 bases). Germline V lookup: CDR1 SGDLS, CDR2 YYNGEE. The V gene lost 0 bases and the J gene lost 0 bases, with 10 bases spanning the gap. This CDR3 comprises 16 residues. The CDR3 spells CASSVATGSSYNEQFF. The CDR3, as DNA: TGTGCCAGCAGCGTAGCTACAGGGAGCTCCTACAATGAGCAGTTCTTC.

V is TRBV6-2 or TRBV6-3 and J is TRBJ2-5, with 7 nucleotides matching TRBD1. The CDR3 contains 16 residues. After removal of 5 bases from V and 4 bases from J, the junction contained 13 bases not matched to a gene. Per the germline V gene, CDR1 is MNHEY and CDR2 is SVGEGT. The CDR3 DNA reads TGTGCCAGCAGTCCCGGACAGGTTTCCGAGGGAGAGACCCAGTACTTC. Protein: CASSPGQVSEGETQYF.

This clone was picked up a small number of times. The V call is TRBV28, the J call TRBJ2-2; TRBD2 matches at 7 bases. With 5 bases clipped from V and 3 bases from J, the junction kept 9 bases outside the gene matches. Germline V gives CDR1 MDHEN, CDR2 SYDVKM. The CDR3 totals 16 residues. CDR3 DNA sequence: TGTGCCAGCAGTCCTCCGGGGGAGGGTGACACCGGGGAGCTGTTTTTT. Encoded protein: CASSPPGEGDTGELFF.

This chain joins TRBV6-1 and TRBJ1-1; 8 bases fit TRBD1. CDR1 MNHNS and CDR2 SASEGT come from the germline V gene. The CDR3 runs 17 residues. Trimming removed 4 bases from V and 4 bases from J; junction bases left unmatched: 14. CDR3 in DNA: TGTGCCAGCAGTGTAGGGAGACAGGGGCCGCCAGGCACTGAAGCTTTCTTT. Amino acid sequence: CASSVGRQGPPGTEAFF.

This sequence joins TRBV5-1 and TRBJ2-1; D is possibly TRBD2 (5 bases). Germline values: CDR1 SGHRS, CDR2 YFSETQ. Trimming left V 6 bases short and J 3 bases short, with 10 bases between. The CDR3 is made up of 13 amino acids. CDR3 in amino acids: CASTPRGYNEQFF. The CDR3 DNA reads as TGCGCCAGCACGCCCCGGGGCTACAATGAGCAGTTCTTC. The entire variable domain, with the rest obtained from reference TRBV5-1 and TRBJ2-1, is as follows: KAGVTQTPRYLIKTRGQQVTLSCSPISGHRSVSWYQQTPGQGLQFLFEYFSETQRNKGNFPGRFSGRQFSNSRSEMNVSTLELGDSALYLCASTPRGYNEQFFGPGTRLTVL.

The table lists this clone with a count of one. The chain joins TRBV6-1 to TRBJ1-1, with D unclear. The CDR3 sequence is 14 residues long. Germline CDR1 MNHNS, CDR2 SASEGT. V gave up 0 bases and J gave up 1 base, with 6 bases separating them. DNA for the CDR3: TGTGCCAGCAGTGAAGCTCCAGAGAACACTGAAGCTTTCTTT. It encodes CASSEAPENTEAFF.

J is TRBJ2-7 and V is TRBV5-4, with TRBD2 matching 9 bases. This CDR3 comprises 17 residues. V shed 1 base, J shed 4 bases, and the junction held 12 bases outside the gene matches. CDR1 and CDR2 from the germline V gene are SGHNT and YYREEE (reference sequence). CDR3: CASSLTSGSRSYYEQYF. The CDR3, as DNA: TGTGCCAGCAGCTTGACTAGCGGGTCTAGATCTTATTACGAGCAGTACTTC. Combining the CDR3 with reference TRBV5-4 and TRBJ2-7 gives the whole variable domain ETGVTQSPTHLIKTRGQQVTLRCSSQSGHNTVSWYQQALGQGPQFIFQYYREEENGRGNFPPRFSGLQFPNYSSELNVNALELDDSALYLCASSLTSGSRSYYEQYFGPGTRLTVT.

This rearrangement joins TRBV28 to TRBJ2-7, with 8 bases fitting TRBD2. With V trimmed by 5 bases and J by 3 bases, 12 bases remained unmatched. This CDR3 has 16 residues. The germline gives CDR1 MDHEN, CDR2 SYDVKM. The CDR3 DNA follows: TGTGCCAGCAGTCTACACGAAGCGGGAGTTAGCTACGAGCAGTACTTC. It is translated as CASSLHEAGVSYEQYF.

The V and J genes are TRBV4-2 and TRBJ1-2; TRBD1 agrees at 7 bases. V was pared by 0 bases and J by 6 bases, with 7 bases of the junction left unmatched. The CDR3 is made up of 15 amino acids. CDR1 is LGHNA and CDR2 is YNFKEQ in the germline V gene. CDR3 loop: CASSQDRQGVNGYTF. Written as DNA, the CDR3 is TGTGCCAGCAGCCAAGATCGGCAGGGGGTAAATGGCTACACCTTC.

The chain uses TRBV18 and TRBJ2-5; D ambiguous. Germline V gives CDR1 KGHSH, CDR2 LQKENI. The length of the CDR3 is 12 residues. Trimming took off 1 base at V and 5 bases at J, with 5 bases between the two ends. The CDR3 loop reads CASSPRRETQYF. CDR3 coding DNA: TGTGCCAGCTCACCACGGCGGGAGACCCAGTACTTC.

This clone was seen only once. The J gene is TRBJ2-2, the V gene TRBV4-2, with 7 bases that match TRBD2. CDR3 length: 15 residues. Trimming at V came to 0 bases and at J to 6 bases, leaving 4 bases not matched to a gene. Germline V gene lookup returns CDR1 LGHNA and CDR2 YNFKEQ. CDR3 DNA: TGTGCCAGCAGCCAAGATCTGGCGGGAGCCGGGGAGCTGTTTTTT. Its translation is CASSQDLAGAGELFF.